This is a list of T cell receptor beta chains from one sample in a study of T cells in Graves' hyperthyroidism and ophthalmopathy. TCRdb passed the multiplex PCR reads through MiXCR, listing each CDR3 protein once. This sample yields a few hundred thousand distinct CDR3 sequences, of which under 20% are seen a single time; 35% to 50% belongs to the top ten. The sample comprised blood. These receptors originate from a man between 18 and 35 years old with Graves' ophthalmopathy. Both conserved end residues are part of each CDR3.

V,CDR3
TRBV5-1,CASSLAGGDPEAFF
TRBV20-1,CSAVKRQGTDTQYF
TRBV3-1,CASSQGRGEKLFF
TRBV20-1,CSALGQGAYEQYF
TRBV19,CASIGVAGPPYNEQFF
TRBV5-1,CASSFGAGGYNEQFF
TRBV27,CASSLQGWSSYNSPLHF
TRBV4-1,CASSPRTVPNEKLFF
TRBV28,CASSLVRQSSGNTIYF
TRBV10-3,CAITEDRIYGYTF
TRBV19,CASSIPSLRDEQYF
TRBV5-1,CASSPGTGVGSPLHF
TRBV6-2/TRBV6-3,CASRGHRDRGLEAFF
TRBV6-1,CASSEVSTDTQYF
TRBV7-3,CASSETGTSGGLGETQYF
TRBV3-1,CASSPTGLAGGTDTQYF
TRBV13,CASSFRRRDSSYEQYF
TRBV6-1,CASSDVSDTQYF
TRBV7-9,CASSMSSYEQYF
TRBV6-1,CASSEQLAGGPGDTQYF
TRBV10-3,CAISEGTANTEAFF
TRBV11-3,CASSFTDRSIQYF
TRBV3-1,CASSQAGQASYEQYF
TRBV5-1,CASSLVGMHGYTF
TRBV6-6,CASSYSGVGQNSPLHF
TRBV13,CASSSDSSGNTIYF
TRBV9,CASSEPLGEQYF
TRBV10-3,CAISGDYNSPLHF
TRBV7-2,CASSLAGGANEQFF
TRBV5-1,CASSLKGSAARNTEAFF
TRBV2,CASSSTGLQPQHF